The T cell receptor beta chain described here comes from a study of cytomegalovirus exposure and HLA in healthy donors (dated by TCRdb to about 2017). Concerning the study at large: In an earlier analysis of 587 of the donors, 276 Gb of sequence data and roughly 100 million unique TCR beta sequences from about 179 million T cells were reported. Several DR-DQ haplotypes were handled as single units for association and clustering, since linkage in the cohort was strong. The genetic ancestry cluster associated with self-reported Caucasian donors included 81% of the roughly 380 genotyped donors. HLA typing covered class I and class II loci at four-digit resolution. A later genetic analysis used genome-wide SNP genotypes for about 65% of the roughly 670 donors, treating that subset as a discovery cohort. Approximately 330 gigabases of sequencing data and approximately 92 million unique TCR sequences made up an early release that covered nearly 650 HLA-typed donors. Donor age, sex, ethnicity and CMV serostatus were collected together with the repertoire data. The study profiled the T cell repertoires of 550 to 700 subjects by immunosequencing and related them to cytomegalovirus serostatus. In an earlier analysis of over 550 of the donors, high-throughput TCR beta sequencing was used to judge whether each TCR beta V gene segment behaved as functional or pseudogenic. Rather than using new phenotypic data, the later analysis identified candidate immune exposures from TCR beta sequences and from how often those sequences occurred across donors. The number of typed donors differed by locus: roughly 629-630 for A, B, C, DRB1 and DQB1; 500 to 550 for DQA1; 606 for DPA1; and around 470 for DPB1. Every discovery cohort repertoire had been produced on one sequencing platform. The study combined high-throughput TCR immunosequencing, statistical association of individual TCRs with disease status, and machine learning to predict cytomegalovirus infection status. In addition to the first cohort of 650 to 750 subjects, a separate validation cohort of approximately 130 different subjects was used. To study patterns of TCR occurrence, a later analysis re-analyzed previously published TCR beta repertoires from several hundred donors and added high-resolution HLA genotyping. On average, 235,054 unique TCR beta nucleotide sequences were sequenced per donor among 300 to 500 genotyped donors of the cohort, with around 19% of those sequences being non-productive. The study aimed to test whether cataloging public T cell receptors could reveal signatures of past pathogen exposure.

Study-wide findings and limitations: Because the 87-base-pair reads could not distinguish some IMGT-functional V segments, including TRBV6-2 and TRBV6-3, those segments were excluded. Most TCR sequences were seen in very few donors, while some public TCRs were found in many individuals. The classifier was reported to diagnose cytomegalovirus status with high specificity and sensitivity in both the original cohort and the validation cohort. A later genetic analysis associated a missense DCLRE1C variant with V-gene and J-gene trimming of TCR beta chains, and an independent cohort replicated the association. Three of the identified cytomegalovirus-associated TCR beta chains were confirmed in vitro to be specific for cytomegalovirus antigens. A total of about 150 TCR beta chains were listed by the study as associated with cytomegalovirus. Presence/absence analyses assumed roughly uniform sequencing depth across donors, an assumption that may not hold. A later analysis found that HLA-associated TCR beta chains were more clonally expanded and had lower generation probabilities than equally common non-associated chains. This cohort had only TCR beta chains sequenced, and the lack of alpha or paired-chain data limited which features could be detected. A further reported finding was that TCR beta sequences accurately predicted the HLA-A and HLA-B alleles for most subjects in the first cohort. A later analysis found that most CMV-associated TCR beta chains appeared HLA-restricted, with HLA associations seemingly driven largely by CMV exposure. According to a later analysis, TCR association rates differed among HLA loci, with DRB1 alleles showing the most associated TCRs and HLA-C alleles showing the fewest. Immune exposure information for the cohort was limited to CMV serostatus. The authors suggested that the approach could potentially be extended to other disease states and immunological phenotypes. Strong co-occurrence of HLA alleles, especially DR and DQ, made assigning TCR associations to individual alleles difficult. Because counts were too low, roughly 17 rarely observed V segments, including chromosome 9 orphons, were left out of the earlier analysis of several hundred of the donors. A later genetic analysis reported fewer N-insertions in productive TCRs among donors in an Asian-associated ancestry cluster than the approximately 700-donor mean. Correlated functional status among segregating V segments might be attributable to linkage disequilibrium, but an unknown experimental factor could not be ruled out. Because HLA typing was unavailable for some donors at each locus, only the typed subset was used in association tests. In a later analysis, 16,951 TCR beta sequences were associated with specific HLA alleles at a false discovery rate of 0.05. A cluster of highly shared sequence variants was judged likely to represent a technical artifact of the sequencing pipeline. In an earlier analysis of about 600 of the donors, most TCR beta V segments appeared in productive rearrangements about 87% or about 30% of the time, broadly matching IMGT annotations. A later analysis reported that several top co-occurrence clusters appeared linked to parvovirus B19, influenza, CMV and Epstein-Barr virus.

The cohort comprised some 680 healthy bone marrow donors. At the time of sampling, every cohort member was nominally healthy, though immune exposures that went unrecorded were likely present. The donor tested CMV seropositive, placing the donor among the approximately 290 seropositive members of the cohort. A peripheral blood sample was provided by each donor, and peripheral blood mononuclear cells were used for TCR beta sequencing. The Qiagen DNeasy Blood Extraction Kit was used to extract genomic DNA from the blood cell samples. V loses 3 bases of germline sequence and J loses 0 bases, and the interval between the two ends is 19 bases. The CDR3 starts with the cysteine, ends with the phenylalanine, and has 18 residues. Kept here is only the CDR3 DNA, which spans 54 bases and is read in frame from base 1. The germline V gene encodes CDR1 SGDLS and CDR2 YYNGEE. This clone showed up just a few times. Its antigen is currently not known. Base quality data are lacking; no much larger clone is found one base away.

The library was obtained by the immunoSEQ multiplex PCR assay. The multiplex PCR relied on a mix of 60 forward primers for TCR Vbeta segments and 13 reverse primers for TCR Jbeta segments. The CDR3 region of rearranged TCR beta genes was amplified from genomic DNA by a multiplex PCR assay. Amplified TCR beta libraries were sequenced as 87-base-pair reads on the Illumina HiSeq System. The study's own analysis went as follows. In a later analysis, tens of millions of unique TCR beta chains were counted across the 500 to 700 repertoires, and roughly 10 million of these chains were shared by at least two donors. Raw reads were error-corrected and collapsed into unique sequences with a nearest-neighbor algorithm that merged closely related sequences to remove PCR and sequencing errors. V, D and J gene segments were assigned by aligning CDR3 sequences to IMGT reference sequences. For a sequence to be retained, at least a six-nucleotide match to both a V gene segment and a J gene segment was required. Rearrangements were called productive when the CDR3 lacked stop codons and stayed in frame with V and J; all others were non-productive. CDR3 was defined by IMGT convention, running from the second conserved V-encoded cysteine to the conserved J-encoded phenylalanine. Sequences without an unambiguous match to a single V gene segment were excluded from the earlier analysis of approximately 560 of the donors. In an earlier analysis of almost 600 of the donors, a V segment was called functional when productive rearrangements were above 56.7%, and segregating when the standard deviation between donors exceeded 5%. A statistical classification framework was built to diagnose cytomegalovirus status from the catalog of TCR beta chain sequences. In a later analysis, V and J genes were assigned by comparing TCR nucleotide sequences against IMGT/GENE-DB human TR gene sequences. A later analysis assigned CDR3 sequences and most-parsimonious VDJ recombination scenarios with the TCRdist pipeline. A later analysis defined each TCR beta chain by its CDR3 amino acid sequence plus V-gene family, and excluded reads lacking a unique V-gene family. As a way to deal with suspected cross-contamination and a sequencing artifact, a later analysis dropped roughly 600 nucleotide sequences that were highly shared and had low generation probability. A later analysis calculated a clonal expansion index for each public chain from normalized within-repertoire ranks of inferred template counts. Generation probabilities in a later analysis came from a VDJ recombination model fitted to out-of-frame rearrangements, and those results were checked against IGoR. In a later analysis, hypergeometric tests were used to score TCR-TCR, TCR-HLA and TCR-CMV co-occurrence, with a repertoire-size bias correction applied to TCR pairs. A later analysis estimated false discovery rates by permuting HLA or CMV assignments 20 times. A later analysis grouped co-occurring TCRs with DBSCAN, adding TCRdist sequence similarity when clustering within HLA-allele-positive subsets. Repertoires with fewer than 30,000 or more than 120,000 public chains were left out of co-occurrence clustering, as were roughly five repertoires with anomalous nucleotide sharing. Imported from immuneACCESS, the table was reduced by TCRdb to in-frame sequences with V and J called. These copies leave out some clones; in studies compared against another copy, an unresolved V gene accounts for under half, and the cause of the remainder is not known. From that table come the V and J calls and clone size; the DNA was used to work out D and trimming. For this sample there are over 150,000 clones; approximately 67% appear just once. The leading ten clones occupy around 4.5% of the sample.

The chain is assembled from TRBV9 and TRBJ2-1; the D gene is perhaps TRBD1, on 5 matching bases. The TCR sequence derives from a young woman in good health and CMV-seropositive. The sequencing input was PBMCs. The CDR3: CASSEGREWPSSYNEQFF. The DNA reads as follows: TGTGCCAGCAGCGAGGGCAGGGAATGGCCGAGCTCCTACAATGAGCAGTTCTTC. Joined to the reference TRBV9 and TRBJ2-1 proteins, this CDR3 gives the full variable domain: DSGVTQTPKHLITATGQRVTLRCSPRSGDLSVYWYQQSLDQGLQFLIQYYNGEERAKGNILERFSAQQFPDLHSELNLSSLELGDSALYFCASSEGREWPSSYNEQFFGPGTRLTVL.